Listed here are 31 T cell receptor beta chains from one sample, sequenced in a study of blood T cell repertoires in COVID-19. Method: immunoSEQ multiplex PCR; TCRdb's copy keeps in-frame clones and lacks some. The repertoire consists of around 130,000 clones, with approximately 84% occurring once and the leading ten covering approximately 18%. The sequenced material came from peripheral blood. Every receptor here comes from a woman of 80 years or more with acute or convalescent COVID-19.

This chain uses TRBV3-1 (or the pseudogene TRBV3-2) with TRBJ2-5; 13 bases match TRBD2. This CDR3 spans 15 amino acids. V was pared by 1 base and J by 8 bases, with 4 bases of the junction left unmatched. The germline V gene encodes CDR1 LGHDT and CDR2 YNNKEL (reference sequence). The CDR3, as DNA: TGTGCCAGCAGCCAAGGGACTAGCGGGGGTGGAACCCAGTACTTC. Its translation is CASSQGTSGGGTQYF.

The chain joins TRBV6-1 to TRBJ1-5, with D maybe TRBD1 (5 bases). The germline V gene has CDR1 MNHNS and CDR2 SASEGT. This CDR3 contains 16 residues. V gave up 3 bases and J gave up 3 bases, with 15 bases separating them. The CDR3 reads CASSDSFGRANQPQHF. The CDR3 nucleotides are TGTGCCAGCAGTGATTCCTTCGGCAGGGCCAATCAGCCCCAGCATTTT.

The chain joins TRBV7-9 to TRBJ1-1; possible D gene TRBD1, 5 bases. V lost 5 bases to trimming and J lost 0 bases, with 16 bases between them. CDR3 size: 16 residues. Germline V gives CDR1 SEHNR, CDR2 FQNEAQ (reference sequence). This chain's CDR3 is CASSQPGGVVNTEAFF. Written as DNA, the CDR3 is TGTGCCAGCAGCCAACCGGGGGGAGTCGTGAACACTGAAGCTTTCTTT.

CDR3 region: CASSQPGQGFEKLFF. CDR3 coding DNA: TGCGCCAGCAGCCAACCCGGACAGGGTTTTGAAAAACTGTTTTTT. The chain carries TRBV4-1 and TRBJ1-4; TRBD1 matches 8 bases. The CDR3 loop spans 15 amino acids. V shed 2 bases and J 7 bases; nucleotides not matched to a gene: 6. Germline-derived CDR1 and CDR2 are MGHRA and YSYEKL.

V gene TRBV18 combines with J gene TRBJ1-4; TRBD1 agrees at 10 bases. There are 16 residues in the CDR3. V was pared by 1 base and J by 2 bases, with 1 base of the junction left unmatched. Germline V gene lookup returns CDR1 KGHSH and CDR2 LQKENI. CDR3 residues: CASSPRQGATNEKLFF. The CDR3 DNA follows: TGTGCCAGCTCACCACGACAGGGGGCGACTAATGAAAAACTGTTTTTT.

The chain has TRBV29-1 and TRBJ2-1; 8 positions match TRBD1. Germline V gene sequence: CDR1 SQVTM, CDR2 ANQGSEA. This CDR3 is built from 14 residues. The J segment lost 2 bases and the V segment lost 4 bases, leaving 4 bases of the junction unmatched. The CDR3 is CSVGVTGAYNEQFF. In nucleotides, the CDR3 is TGCAGCGTTGGTGTGACAGGGGCCTACAATGAGCAGTTCTTC.

The rearrangement uses TRBV14 and TRBJ1-2; TRBD1 matches 9 bases. From germline, CDR1 is SGHDN and CDR2 FVKESK. V trimming: 4 bases; J trimming: 4 bases; junction bases outside the gene matches: 4. The CDR3 has 14 amino acids. CDR3 sequence (DNA): TGTGCCAGCAGCCGGGACAGGGAGATCTATGGCTACACCTTC. It yields the protein CASSRDREIYGYTF.

This chain uses TRBV5-6 with TRBJ2-7; 11 positions match TRBD2. The length of the CDR3 is 16 residues. Germline V gene data show CDR1 as SGHDT and CDR2 as YYEEEE. The ends lost 4 bases at V and 5 bases at J; junction bases unmatched: 11. CDR3 DNA: TGTGCCAGCAGCACCTTAGCGGGAGGGCCTAGGGACGAGCAGTACTTC. Protein: CASSTLAGGPRDEQYF.

CDR3 in amino acids: CSVGPTGNTIYF. The CDR3 DNA sequence: TGCAGCGTTGGCCCGACAGGAAACACCATATATTTT. The chain combines TRBV29-1 with TRBJ1-3; D not resolved. Trimming shortened V by 4 bases and J by 4 bases, and 8 bases separated the two germline ends. This CDR3 spans 12 amino acids. CDR1 is SQVTM, CDR2 ANQGSEA, per germline.

The CDR3 nucleotides read TGTGCCAGCAGCCACCGGGGAGCTAGCGGGAGAGAGACCCAGTACTTC. Translation: CASSHRGASGRETQYF. This chain connects TRBV7-9 to TRBJ2-5; 10 bases line up with TRBD2. From germline, CDR1 is SEHNR and CDR2 FQNEAQ (reference sequence). The CDR3 contains 16 residues. V shed 5 bases, J shed 4 bases, and the junction held 10 bases outside the gene matches.

This clone was picked up one time. The chain carries TRBV6-5 and TRBJ1-1; unclear D gene. In germline, CDR1 is MNHEY, CDR2 SVGAGI. Trimming took 6 bases from V and 6 from J, leaving 17 bases between them. The CDR3 consists of 14 residues. CDR3 in amino acids: CASRPPGKYAEAFF. CDR3 sequence (DNA): TGTGCCAGCAGACCACCGGGGAAATACGCTGAAGCTTTCTTT.

CDR3 region: CATSGETGTEVEAFF. CDR3 DNA sequence: TGTGCCACCAGTGGGGAGACAGGGACCGAGGTTGAAGCTTTCTTT. The rearrangement uses TRBV24-1 and TRBJ1-1; TRBD1 matches 7 bases. With 5 bases clipped from V and 7 bases from J, the junction kept 12 bases outside the gene matches. Germline V gene data show CDR1 as KGHDR and CDR2 as SFDVKD. The CDR3 runs to 15 residues.

The chain combines TRBV7-4 with TRBJ1-1; a weak D match, TRBD1 (6 bases). Trimming took off 6 bases at V and 5 bases at J, with 22 bases between the two ends. There are 16 residues in the CDR3. Germline CDR1 SGHVT, CDR2 SQSDAQ. This chain's CDR3 is CASRKNREQARTEAFF. The CDR3 nucleotides are TGTGCCAGCAGGAAGAACAGGGAACAGGCTCGGACTGAAGCTTTCTTT.

This CDR3 reads CAWREGLAGGPGETQYF. The CDR3 DNA reads TGTGCCTGGAGGGAGGGACTAGCGGGAGGGCCGGGGGAGACCCAGTACTTC. The rearrangement uses TRBV30 and TRBJ2-5; 16 nucleotides line up with TRBD2. The CDR3 contains 17 residues. The J segment lost 5 bases and the V segment lost 3 bases, leaving 9 bases of the junction unmatched. CDR1 and CDR2 (germline): GTSNPN, SVGIG (reference sequence).

This chain joins TRBV6-6 and TRBJ2-4; a weak D match, TRBD2 (6 bases). CDR3 length equals 15 residues. CDR1 MNHNY and CDR2 SVGAGI come from the germline V gene (reference sequence). V lost 2 bases and J 3 bases, leaving 11 bases between the germline ends. Here the CDR3 DNA reads TGTGCCAGCAGTTACGGGCGGGACGGCAAAAACATTCAGTACTTC. Protein product: CASSYGRDGKNIQYF.

The J gene is TRBJ2-5, the V gene TRBV6-1; perhaps TRBD2 as D (7 bases). Germline V gene lookup returns CDR1 MNHNS and CDR2 SASEGT. The CDR3 has 16 residues. Trimming removed 3 bases from V and 6 bases from J, with 20 bases in between. The CDR3 loop reads CASSEWSGEGGKTQYF. CDR3 sequence (DNA): TGTGCCAGCAGTGAGTGGTCTGGGGAGGGGGGAAAGACCCAGTACTTC.

The chain uses TRBV9 and TRBJ1-3, with TRBD1 identical over 9 bases. V was clipped by 3 bases and J by 6 bases; unmatched bases: 4. The CDR3 is made up of 14 amino acids. In germline, CDR1 is SGDLS, CDR2 YYNGEE. This chain's CDR3 is CASSGGQGLNTIYF. CDR3 coding DNA: TGTGCCAGCAGCGGGGGACAGGGATTAAACACCATATATTTT.

The rearrangement joins TRBV11-2 to TRBJ1-1, with TRBD1 as a possible D gene (6 bases). The CDR3 runs to 17 residues. Looked up from germline, CDR1 is SGHAT and CDR2 is FQNNGV. Trimming removed 3 bases from V and 3 bases from J, with 20 bases in between. The CDR3 loop reads CASSFSVAQGLHTEAFF. The CDR3 DNA reads as TGTGCCAGCAGCTTCTCCGTCGCCCAGGGGCTGCACACTGAAGCTTTCTTT.

V usage is TRBV7-2 and J usage is TRBJ2-5; D might be TRBD2 (5 bases). The length of the CDR3 is 15 residues. Germline V CDR1 and CDR2: SGHTA, FQGNSA. Trimming took off 3 bases at V and 5 bases at J, with 16 bases between the two ends. Here the CDR3 reads CASSFSGSPGETQYF. CDR3 DNA sequence: TGTGCCAGCAGCTTTTCGGGCAGTCCGGGGGAGACCCAGTACTTC.

The chain has TRBV6-2 or TRBV6-3 and TRBJ1-6; D call uncertain. The germline V and J ends were trimmed by 5 bases and 9 bases, with 14 bases remaining between them. Germline CDR1 is MNHEY and CDR2 is SVGEGT. This CDR3 region has 14 residues. The CDR3, as DNA: TGTGCCAGCAGTCCGTACAAGATCAGTTCACCCCTCCACTTT. Translation gives CASSPYKISSPLHF.

This clone was seen many times. This sequence joins TRBV7-9 and TRBJ1-3; 7 nucleotides agree with TRBD1. Trimming took 4 bases from V and 0 from J; bases not matched to a gene: 12. CDR3 length equals 18 residues. CDR1 SEHNR and CDR2 FQNEAQ come from the germline V gene (reference sequence). CDR3: CASSSTGTDSPSGNTIYF. CDR3 DNA: TGTGCCAGCAGCTCAACTGGGACAGACAGTCCCTCTGGAAACACCATATATTTT.

This rearrangement joins TRBV11-2 to TRBJ2-5; 8 bases fit TRBD2. With 5 bases clipped from V and 3 bases from J, the junction kept 20 bases outside the gene matches. The CDR3 runs 19 residues. The germline gives CDR1 SGHAT, CDR2 FQNNGV. The CDR3 sequence: CASSIKGLASLPAKETQYF. The CDR3 nucleotides are TGTGCCAGCAGCATAAAAGGACTAGCATCTCTCCCGGCAAAAGAGACCCAGTACTTC.

This clone was detected once. The chain uses TRBV6-2 or TRBV6-3 and TRBJ1-5; D call uncertain. V lost 0 bases, J lost 0 bases, and 6 bases lay in between. The germline CDR1 and CDR2 sequences are MNHEY and SVGEGT. CDR3 length: 15 residues. For the CDR3, the DNA is TGTGCCAGCAGTTACTCGTCAGGTAGCAATCAGCCCCAGCATTTT. Residues: CASSYSSGSNQPQHF.

J is TRBJ1-2 and V is TRBV7-2, with a possible D match to TRBD1 (6 bases). The V gene's germline CDR1 is SGHTA and CDR2 FQGNSA. V was clipped by 5 bases and J by 0 bases, with 13 bases between them. This CDR3 contains 15 residues. Here the CDR3 reads CASSPGGAANYGYTF. The CDR3 bases are TGTGCCAGCAGCCCCGGGGGGGCAGCTAACTATGGCTACACCTTC.

In this sample, this clone turned up once. The genes are TRBV12-5 and TRBJ2-2, with D perhaps matching TRBD1 (5 bases). This CDR3 has 15 residues. V was clipped by 7 bases and J by 0 bases, with 12 bases between them. CDR1 and CDR2 from the germline V gene are LGHNT and FRNRAP. CDR3 DNA sequence: TGTGCTAGTGTTGTCGAGACAGCGAACACCGGGGAGCTGTTTTTT. This sequence encodes CASVVETANTGELFF. The full variable domain, completed using reference TRBV12-5 and TRBJ2-2, is DARVTQTPRHKVTEMGQEVTMRCQPILGHNTVFWYRQTMMQGLELLAYFRNRAPLDDSGMPKDRFSAEMPDATLATLKIQPSEPRDSAVYFCASVVETANTGELFFGEGSRLTVL.

The genes are TRBV5-4 and TRBJ1-2, with TRBD1 matching 9 bases. The CDR3 runs to 15 residues. The junction had 5 bases not matched to a gene; V was cut back by 0 bases and J by 5 bases. Looked up from germline, CDR1 is SGHNT and CDR2 is YYREEE (reference sequence). CDR3 sequence: CASSLARGTGYGYTF. CDR3 nucleotide sequence: TGTGCCAGCAGCTTGGCCAGGGGGACAGGGTATGGCTACACCTTC.

CDR3 region: CASGIAGVTDTQYF. The CDR3 DNA is TGTGCCAGCGGTATAGCGGGAGTCACAGATACGCAGTATTTT. The chain employs TRBV19 and TRBJ2-3, with 9 bases fitting TRBD2. This CDR3 region has 14 residues. The germline V gene encodes CDR1 LNHDA and CDR2 SQIVND (reference sequence). The J segment lost 2 bases and the V segment lost 9 bases, leaving 6 bases of the junction unmatched.

The chain links TRBV11-2 to TRBJ1-5; no clear D. The length of the CDR3 is 13 residues. Germline V lookup: CDR1 SGHAT, CDR2 FQNNGV. The ends were cut back, 8 bases at V and 0 bases at J, with 8 bases in the middle. CDR3 sequence (DNA): TGTGCCAGCGGGGAGGATAGCAATCAGCCCCAGCATTTT. Its protein is CASGEDSNQPQHF.

V is TRBV6-2 or TRBV6-3 and J is TRBJ2-1; 13 bases match TRBD2. The CDR3 consists of 16 residues. With V trimmed by 0 bases and J by 7 bases, 3 bases remained unmatched. Germline assignment: CDR1 MNHEY and CDR2 SVGEGT. CDR3: CASSYSGLAGWNEQFF. Here the CDR3 DNA reads TGTGCCAGCAGTTACTCGGGACTAGCGGGGTGGAATGAGCAGTTCTTC.

The chain joins TRBV5-1 to TRBJ2-7; TRBD2 might be the D (6 bases). Trimming took off 5 bases at V and 1 base at J, with 10 bases between the two ends. The V gene's germline CDR1 is SGHRS and CDR2 YFSETQ. This CDR3 spans 13 amino acids. The CDR3 is CASRMGGSYEQYF. CDR3 sequence (DNA): TGCGCCAGCAGGATGGGAGGTTCCTACGAGCAGTACTTC.

This clone was recorded only once. The chain has TRBV5-1 and TRBJ1-1; TRBD1 matches at 7 bases. The CDR3 spans 16 residues. With 5 bases clipped from V and 5 bases from J, the junction kept 15 bases outside the gene matches. Germline lookup yields CDR1 SGHRS and CDR2 YFSETQ. CDR3 loop: CASRPGHRQGRTEAFF. Written as DNA, the CDR3 is TGCGCCAGCAGACCAGGTCACAGACAGGGAAGAACTGAAGCTTTCTTT.